This is a list of T cell receptor beta chains from one sample in a study of post-analysis software for immune sequencing data. TCRdb independently ran MiXCR on the PCR reads; one entry per CDR3 protein. The sample has roughly 800,000 distinct CDR3 sequences, approximately 30% seen once. Input material: blood. The receptors come from a girl aged 5-17 years with multiple sclerosis. The CDR3 runs from the conserved cysteine through the conserved F or W. Each record gives: V gene, CDR3 length, clone size, J gene, D gene, CDR3 DNA, CDR3 protein. D genes are given only for firm matches. The size of a clone is reported for some rows only, either as once, few or many, or as a class for expanded clones.

TRBV4-3	17	NA	TRBJ2-1	TRBD2	TGCGCCAGCAGCCAAGGGGGGACTAGCGGGAGTATGGGTGAGCAGTTCTTC	CASSQGGTSGSMGEQFF
TRBV7-9	14	NA	TRBJ1-5	NA	TGTGCCAGCAGCAACGGTGGGAGCAATCAGCCCCAGCATTTT	CASSNGGSNQPQHF
TRBV4-3	15	NA	TRBJ1-2	TRBD1	TGCGCCAGCAGCCGGGTTCCGGGACAGGGATATGGCTACACCTTC	CASSRVPGQGYGYTF
TRBV6-2/TRBV6-3	16	few	TRBJ2-5	NA	TGTGCCAGCAGTTACCCACGTAGCTCCGACGAGGAGACCCAGTACTTC	CASSYPRSSDEETQYF
TRBV29-1	11	NA	TRBJ2-1	NA	TGCAGCATTGGGGACTACAATGAGCAGTTCTTC	CSIGDYNEQFF
TRBV20-1	15	NA	TRBJ1-5	TRBD1	TGCAGTGCAAAAGGGGGGGACAGGGGCAATCAGCCCCAGCATTTT	CSAKGGDRGNQPQHF
TRBV2	16	NA	TRBJ2-5	NA	TGTGCCAGCAGTACCGCCCATTGGCGTGAGGGAGAGACCCAGTACTTC	CASSTAHWREGETQYF
TRBV20-1	13	NA	TRBJ1-2	NA	TGCAGTGCAACAACAGGGCCCCTCCATGGCTACACCTTC	CSATTGPLHGYTF
TRBV29-1	13	few	TRBJ2-4	NA	TGCAGCGTTGTGCGGGGCGAGGGAAACATTCAGTACTTC	CSVVRGEGNIQYF
TRBV28	15	NA	TRBJ1-1	NA	TGTGCCAGCAGTCCGCCGGACCGGGCCCGGACTGGAGCTTTCTTT	CASSPPDRARTGAFF
TRBV7-2	14	few	TRBJ2-5	NA	TGTGCCAGCAGCCCAACCGGGACTGTGAGTGACCAGTACTTC	CASSPTGTVSDQYF
TRBV6-5	17	NA	TRBJ2-6	NA	TGTGCCAGCAGTTATCTCCGGCTAAGCTCTGGGGCCAACGTCCTGACTTTC	CASSYLRLSSGANVLTF
TRBV5-1	14	few	TRBJ2-1	NA	TGCGCCAGCCGACCAGGGCCAGGTCTTGATGAGCAGTTCTTC	CASRPGPGLDEQFF
TRBV6-5	15	NA	TRBJ1-6	NA	TGTGCCAGCAGTTCAACGGGACTTAATAATTCACCCCTCCACTTT	CASSSTGLNNSPLHF
TRBV20-1	16	NA	TRBJ2-3	TRBD1	TGCAGTGCTAGAGTGGCGGACAGGGAATACACAGATACGCAGTATTTT	CSARVADREYTDTQYF
TRBV29-1	14	NA	TRBJ2-2	NA	TGCAGCGTAGTTCAGGGCTGGAACACCGGGGAGCTGTTTTTT	CSVVQGWNTGELFF
TRBV6-1	17	few	TRBJ1-5	TRBD1	TGTGCCAGCAGTGGCCGGGACAGGGCGGACGGCAATCAGCCCCAGCATTTT	CASSGRDRADGNQPQHF
TRBV2	16	NA	TRBJ2-3	TRBD1	TGTACCACACACCGCGGAGCAGGGGGCCTCTCAGATACGCAGTATTTT	CTTHRGAGGLSDTQYF
TRBV6-4	16	NA	TRBJ2-1	NA	TGTGCCAGCAGTGTATCAGGGACCTCCTCCTACAATGAGCAGTTCTTC	CASSVSGTSSYNEQFF
TRBV12-3/TRBV12-4	16	few	TRBJ1-2	TRBD1	TGTGCCAGCAGGATACAGGGGGCGCACTCCAACTATGGCTACACCTTC	CASRIQGAHSNYGYTF
TRBV28	13	NA	TRBJ2-5	NA	TGTGCCAGCAGCTTCGGTCCCCGCTACGGGCAGTACTTC	CASSFGPRYGQYF
TRBV4-3	14	NA	TRBJ1-1	NA	TGCGCCAGCAGCCAAGACCCGGGCCGACGGAGAGCTTTCTTT	CASSQDPGRRRAFF
TRBV24-1	17	few	TRBJ2-2	TRBD2	TGTGCCACCAGTGACCGTGCCCTAGCGGGGACCCCCGGGGAGCTGTTTTTT	CATSDRALAGTPGELFF
TRBV29-1	13	NA	TRBJ1-6	NA	TGCAGCGTTGTGGTCGGGGTTAATTCACCCCTCCACTTT	CSVVVGVNSPLHF
TRBV29-1	11	few	TRBJ2-5	NA	TGCAGCGTTGAAGATGGGGGGACCCAGTACTTC	CSVEDGGTQYF
TRBV18	14	NA	TRBJ2-1	NA	TGTGCCAGCTCACCCGACTACTCCTGCAATGAGCAGTTCTTC	CASSPDYSCNEQFF
TRBV20-1	14	few	TRBJ2-3	NA	TGCAGTGCCCTGCCTGGGATTTCCACAGATACGCAGTATTTT	CSALPGISTDTQYF